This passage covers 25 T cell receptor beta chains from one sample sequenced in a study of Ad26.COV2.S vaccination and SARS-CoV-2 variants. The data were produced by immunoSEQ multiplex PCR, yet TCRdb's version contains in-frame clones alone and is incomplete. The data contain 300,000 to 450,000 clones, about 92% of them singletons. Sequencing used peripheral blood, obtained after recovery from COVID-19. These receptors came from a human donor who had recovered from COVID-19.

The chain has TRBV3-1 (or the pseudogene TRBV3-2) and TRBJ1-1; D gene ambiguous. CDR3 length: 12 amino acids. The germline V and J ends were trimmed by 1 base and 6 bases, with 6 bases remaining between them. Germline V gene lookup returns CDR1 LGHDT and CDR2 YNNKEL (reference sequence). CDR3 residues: CASSQGGAEAFF. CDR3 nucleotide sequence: TGTGCCAGCAGCCAAGGGGGTGCTGAAGCTTTCTTT.

CDR3 loop: CASSKDSTGGISGNTIYF. The CDR3 region has the DNA TGTGCCAGCAGCAAAGACTCTACAGGCGGGATATCTGGAAACACCATATATTTT. This sequence joins TRBV21-1 and TRBJ1-3. TRBV21-1 is shown as a pseudogene. This CDR3 is 18 amino acids long.

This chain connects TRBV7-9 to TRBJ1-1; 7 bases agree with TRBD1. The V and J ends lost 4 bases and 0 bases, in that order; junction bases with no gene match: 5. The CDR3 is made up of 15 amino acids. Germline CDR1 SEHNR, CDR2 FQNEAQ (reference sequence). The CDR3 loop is CASSSSQGMNTEAFF. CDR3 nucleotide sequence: TGTGCCAGCAGCTCTTCACAGGGGATGAACACTGAAGCTTTCTTT.

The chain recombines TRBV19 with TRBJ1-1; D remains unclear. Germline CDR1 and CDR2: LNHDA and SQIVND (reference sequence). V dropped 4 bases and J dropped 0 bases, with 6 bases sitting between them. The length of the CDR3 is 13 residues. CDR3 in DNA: TGTGCCAGTAGTAAGGTCGTGAACACTGAAGCTTTCTTT. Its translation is CASSKVVNTEAFF.

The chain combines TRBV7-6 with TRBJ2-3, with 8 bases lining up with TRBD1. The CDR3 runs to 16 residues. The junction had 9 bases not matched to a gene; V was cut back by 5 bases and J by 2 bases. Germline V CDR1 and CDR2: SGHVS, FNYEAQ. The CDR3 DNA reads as TGTGCCAGCAGCCGCCGGACAGGGTCAATCACAGATACGCAGTATTTT. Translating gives CASSRRTGSITDTQYF.

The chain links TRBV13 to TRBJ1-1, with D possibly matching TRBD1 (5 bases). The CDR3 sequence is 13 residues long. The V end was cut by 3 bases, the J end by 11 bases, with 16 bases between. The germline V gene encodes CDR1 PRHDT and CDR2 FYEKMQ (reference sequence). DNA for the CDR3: TGTGCCAGCAGCTTCACTCCCCGGAAGGGGGCTTTCTTT. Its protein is CASSFTPRKGAFF.

The CDR3 spells CASSLTQFNEKLFF. The CDR3, as DNA: TGTGCCAGCAGCTTAACGCAGTTTAATGAAAAACTGTTTTTT. The V gene is TRBV7-6, the J gene TRBJ1-4; D is unresolved. Trimming took off 2 bases at V and 4 bases at J, with 8 bases between the two ends. The CDR3 is made up of 14 amino acids. The germline gives CDR1 SGHVS, CDR2 FNYEAQ.

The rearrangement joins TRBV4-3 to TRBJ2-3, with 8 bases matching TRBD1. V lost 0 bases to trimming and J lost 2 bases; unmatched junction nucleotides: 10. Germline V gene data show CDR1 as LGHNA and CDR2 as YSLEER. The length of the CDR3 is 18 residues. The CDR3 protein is CASSQDLRQGAYTDTQYF. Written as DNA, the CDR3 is TGCGCCAGCAGCCAAGATTTACGGCAGGGGGCGTACACAGATACGCAGTATTTT.

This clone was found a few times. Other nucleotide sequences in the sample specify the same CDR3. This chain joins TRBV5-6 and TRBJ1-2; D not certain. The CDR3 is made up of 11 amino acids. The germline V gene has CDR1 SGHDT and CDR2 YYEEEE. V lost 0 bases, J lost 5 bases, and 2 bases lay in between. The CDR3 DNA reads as TGTGCCAGCAGCTTGGATTATGGCTACACCTTC. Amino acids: CASSLDYGYTF. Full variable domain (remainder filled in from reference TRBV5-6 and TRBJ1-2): DAGVTQSPTHLIKTRGQQVTLRCSPKSGHDTVSWYQQALGQGPQFIFQYYEEEERQRGNFPDRFSGHQFPNYSSELNVNALLLGDSALYLCASSLDYGYTFGSGTRLTVV.

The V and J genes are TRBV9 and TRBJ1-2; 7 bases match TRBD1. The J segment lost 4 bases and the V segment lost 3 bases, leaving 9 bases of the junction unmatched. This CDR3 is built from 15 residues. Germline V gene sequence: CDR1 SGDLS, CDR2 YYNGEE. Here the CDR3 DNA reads TGTGCCAGCAGCGGACAGGGTCGAGACGTCTATGGCTACACCTTC. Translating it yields CASSGQGRDVYGYTF.

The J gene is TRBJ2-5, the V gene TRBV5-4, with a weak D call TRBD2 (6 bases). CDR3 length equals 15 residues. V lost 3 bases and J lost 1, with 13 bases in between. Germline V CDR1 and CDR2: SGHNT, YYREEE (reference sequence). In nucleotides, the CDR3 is TGTGCCAGCAGCTGGATAGCGCGGGGCCAAGAGACCCAGTACTTC. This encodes CASSWIARGQETQYF.

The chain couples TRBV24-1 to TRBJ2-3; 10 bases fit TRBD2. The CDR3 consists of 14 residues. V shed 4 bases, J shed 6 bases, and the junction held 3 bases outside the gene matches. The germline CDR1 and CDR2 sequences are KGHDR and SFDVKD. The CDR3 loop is CATSDPGLADTQYF. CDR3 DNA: TGTGCCACCAGTGACCCGGGACTAGCGGATACGCAGTATTTT.

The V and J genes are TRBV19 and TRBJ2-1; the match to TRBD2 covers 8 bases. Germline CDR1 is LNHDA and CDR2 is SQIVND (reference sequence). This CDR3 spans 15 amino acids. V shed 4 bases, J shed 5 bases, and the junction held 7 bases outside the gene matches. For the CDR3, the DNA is TGTGCCAGTAGTAAGGGCGGGGGGCCCAACAATGAGCAGTTCTTC. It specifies CASSKGGGPNNEQFF. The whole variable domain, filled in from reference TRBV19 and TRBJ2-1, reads DGGITQSPKYLFRKEGQNVTLSCEQNLNHDAMYWYRQDPGQGLRLIYYSQIVNDFQKGDIAEGYSVSREKKESFPLTVTSAQKNPTAFYLCASSKGGGPNNEQFFGPGTRLTVL.

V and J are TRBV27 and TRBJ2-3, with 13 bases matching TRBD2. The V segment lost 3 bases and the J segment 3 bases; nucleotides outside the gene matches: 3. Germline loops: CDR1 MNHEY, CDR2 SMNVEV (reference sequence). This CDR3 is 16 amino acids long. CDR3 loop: CASSFGTSGVTDTQYF. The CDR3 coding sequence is TGTGCCAGCAGTTTCGGGACTAGCGGGGTGACAGATACGCAGTATTTT.

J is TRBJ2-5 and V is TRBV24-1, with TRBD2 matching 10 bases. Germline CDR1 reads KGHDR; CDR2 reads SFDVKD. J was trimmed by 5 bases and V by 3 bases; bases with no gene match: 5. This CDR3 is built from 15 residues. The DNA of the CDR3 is TGTGCCACCAGTGATAGCGGGGGGGCCGGGGAGACCCAGTACTTC. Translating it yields CATSDSGGAGETQYF.

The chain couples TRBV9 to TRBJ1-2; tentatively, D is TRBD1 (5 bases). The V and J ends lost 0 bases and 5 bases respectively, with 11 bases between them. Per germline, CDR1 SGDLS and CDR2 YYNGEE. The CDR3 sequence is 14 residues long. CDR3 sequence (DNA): TGTGCCAGCAGCGTAGAGCCGGGACCATATGGCTACACCTTC. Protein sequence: CASSVEPGPYGYTF.

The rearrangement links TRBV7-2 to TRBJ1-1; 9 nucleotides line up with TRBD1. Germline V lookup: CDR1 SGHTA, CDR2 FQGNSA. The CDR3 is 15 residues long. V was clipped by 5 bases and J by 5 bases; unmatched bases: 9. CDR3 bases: TGTGCCAGCAGCGGCGGGACAGGGTGGGTGACTGAAGCTTTCTTT. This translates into CASSGGTGWVTEAFF.

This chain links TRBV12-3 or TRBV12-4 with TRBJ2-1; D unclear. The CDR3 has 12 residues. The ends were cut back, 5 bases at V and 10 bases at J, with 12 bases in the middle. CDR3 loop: CASSPTSREQFF. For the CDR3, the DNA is TGTGCCAGCAGTCCCACGTCCCGGGAGCAGTTCTTC.

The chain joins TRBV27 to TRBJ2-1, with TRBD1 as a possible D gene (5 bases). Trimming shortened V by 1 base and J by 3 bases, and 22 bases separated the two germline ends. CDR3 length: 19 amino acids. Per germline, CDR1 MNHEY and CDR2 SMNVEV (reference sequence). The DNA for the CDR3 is TGTGCCAGCAGTTTATGGCTAGGTGAAGGGGCTAGGGACTACAATGAGCAGTTCTTC. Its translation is CASSLWLGEGARDYNEQFF.

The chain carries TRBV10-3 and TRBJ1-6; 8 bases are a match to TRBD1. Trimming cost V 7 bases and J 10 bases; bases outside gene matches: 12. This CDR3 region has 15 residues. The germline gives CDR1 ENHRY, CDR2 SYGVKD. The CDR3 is CAITEDREKGSPLHF. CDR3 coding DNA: TGTGCCATCACCGAGGACAGGGAGAAGGGCTCACCCCTCCACTTT.

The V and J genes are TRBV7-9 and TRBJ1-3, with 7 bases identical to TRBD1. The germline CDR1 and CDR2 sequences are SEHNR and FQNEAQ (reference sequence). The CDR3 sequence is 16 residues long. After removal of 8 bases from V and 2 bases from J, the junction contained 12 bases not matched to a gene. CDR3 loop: CASVPPGQLTGNTIYF. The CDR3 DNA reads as TGTGCCAGCGTCCCACCGGGACAGTTAACTGGAAACACCATATATTTT.

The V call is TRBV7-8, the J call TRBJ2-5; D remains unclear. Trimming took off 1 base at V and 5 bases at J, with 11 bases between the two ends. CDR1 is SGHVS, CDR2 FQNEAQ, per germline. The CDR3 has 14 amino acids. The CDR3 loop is CASSLVGVLETQYF. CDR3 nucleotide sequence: TGTGCCAGCAGCTTAGTGGGTGTTCTGGAGACCCAGTACTTC.

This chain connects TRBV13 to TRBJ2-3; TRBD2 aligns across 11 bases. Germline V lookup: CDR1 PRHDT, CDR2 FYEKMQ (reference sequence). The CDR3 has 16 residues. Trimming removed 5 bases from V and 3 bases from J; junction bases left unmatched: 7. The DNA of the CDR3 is TGTGCCAGCAGCCCAACGTTAGCGGGGGGGACAGATACGCAGTATTTT. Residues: CASSPTLAGGTDTQYF. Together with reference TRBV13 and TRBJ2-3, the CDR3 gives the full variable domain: AAGVIQSPRHLIKEKRETATLKCYPIPRHDTVYWYQQGPGQDPQFLISFYEKMQSDKGSIPDRFSAQQFSDYHSELNMSSLELGDSALYFCASSPTLAGGTDTQYFGPGTRLTVL.

The CDR3 DNA is TGTGCCAGCAGGTGGAATCCCAGCGGTACCGGGGAGCTGTTTTTT. Its protein is CASRWNPSGTGELFF. The gene calls are TRBV28 and TRBJ2-2, with D tentatively TRBD2 (5 bases). The CDR3 sequence is 15 residues long. Per germline, CDR1 MDHEN and CDR2 SYDVKM. Deletions cut 6 bases from V and 5 bases from J, with 16 bases between. Full variable domain (outside the CDR3, taken from reference TRBV28 and TRBJ2-2): DVKVTQSSRYLVKRTGEKVFLECVQDMDHENMFWYRQDPGLGLRLIYFSYDVKMKEKGDIPEGYSVSREKKERFSLILESASTNQTSMYLCASRWNPSGTGELFFGEGSRLTVL.

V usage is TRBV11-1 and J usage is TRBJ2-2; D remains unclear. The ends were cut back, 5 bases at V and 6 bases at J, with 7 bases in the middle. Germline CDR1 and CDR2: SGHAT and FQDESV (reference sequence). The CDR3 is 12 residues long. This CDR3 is CASSTPPGELFF. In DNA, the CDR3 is TGTGCCAGCAGCACTCCCCCCGGGGAGCTGTTTTTT. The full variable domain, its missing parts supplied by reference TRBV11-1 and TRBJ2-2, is EAEVAQSPRYKITEKSQAVAFWCDPISGHATLYWYRQILGQGPELLVQFQDESVVDDSQLPKDRFSAERLKGVDSTLKIQPAELGDSAMYLCASSTPPGELFFGEGSRLTVL.